The 10 T cell receptor beta chains below come from one sample, sequenced in a study of siplizumab effects on memory and regulatory T cells. Profiling relied on immunoSEQ multiplex PCR, and the TCRdb table lists in-frame clones only, not all of them. The profile covers 100,000 to 110,000 clones, with 85% to 95% appearing a single time and approximately 1.3% taken by the ten largest. The specimen sequenced was non-Treg CD4+ T cells sorted from blood. The receptors here all came from a human donor in good health.

The chain links TRBV11-2 to TRBJ2-3; 9 nucleotides line up with TRBD1. This CDR3 region has 18 residues. In germline, CDR1 is SGHAT, CDR2 FQNNGV. J lost 5 bases, V lost 0 bases, and 12 bases had no gene match. In DNA form, the CDR3 reads TGTGCCAGCAGCTTAGATCGAAAAGGGACAGGGATCCGAGATACGCAGTATTTT. Translated, it gives CASSLDRKGTGIRDTQYF. The full variable domain, its missing parts supplied by reference TRBV11-2 and TRBJ2-3, is EAGVAQSPRYKIIEKRQSVAFWCNPISGHATLYWYQQILGQGPKLLIQFQNNGVVDDSQLPKDRFSAERLKGVDSTLKIQPAKLEDSAVYLCASSLDRKGTGIRDTQYFGPGTRLTVL.

The chain joins TRBV28 to TRBJ2-5, with D tentatively TRBD2 (7 bases). The CDR3 runs 17 residues. The germline CDR1 and CDR2 sequences are MDHEN and SYDVKM. Trimming shortened V by 7 bases and J by 5 bases, and 26 bases separated the two germline ends. CDR3 coding DNA: TGTGCCAGCACTCCTCCCGCGGGGGCGCGTCAATCGGAGACCCAGTACTTC. The encoded protein is CASTPPAGARQSETQYF.

The V call is TRBV27, the J call TRBJ2-3; D unclear. This CDR3 region has 14 residues. Trimming shortened V by 2 bases and J by 2 bases, and 8 bases separated the two germline ends. Germline V gene sequence: CDR1 MNHEY, CDR2 SMNVEV (reference sequence). The CDR3 nucleotides read TGTGCCAGCAGTTTAGGACCCCTCACAGATACGCAGTATTTT. As protein: CASSLGPLTDTQYF.

The chain combines TRBV6-6 with TRBJ2-7, with TRBD2 as a possible D gene (7 bases). The CDR3 runs to 14 residues. V dropped 7 bases and J dropped 2 bases, with 15 bases sitting between them. Germline lookup yields CDR1 MNHNY and CDR2 SVGAGI (reference sequence). CDR3 nucleotide sequence: TGTGCCAGCACTAGGGGGGGCTCAACCTACGAGCAGTACTTC. Residues: CASTRGGSTYEQYF.

The chain links TRBV6-5 to TRBJ2-3, with TRBD2 identical over 9 bases. The CDR3 contains 16 residues. CDR1 is MNHEY, CDR2 SVGAGI, per germline. Trimming cost V 0 bases and J 4 bases; bases outside gene matches: 5. The CDR3 loop reads CASSYSLAGFADTQYF. The CDR3 DNA sequence: TGTGCCAGCAGTTACTCGCTAGCGGGATTTGCAGATACGCAGTATTTT.

V is TRBV28 and J is TRBJ2-2; the D is unclear. This CDR3 spans 12 amino acids. Germline values: CDR1 MDHEN, CDR2 SYDVKM. V was shortened by 7 bases and J by 1 base, with 4 bases between the two germline ends. The CDR3 region is CASTMNTGELFF. The CDR3 bases are TGTGCCAGCACGATGAACACCGGGGAGCTGTTTTTT.

This rearrangement joins TRBV29-1 to TRBJ2-5; 11 nucleotides agree with TRBD2. This CDR3 is 16 amino acids long. The V gene end was trimmed by 3 bases and the J gene end by 0 bases; junction bases not matched to a gene: 6. Per germline, CDR1 SQVTM and CDR2 ANQGSEA. In nucleotides, the CDR3 is TGCAGCGTTGAGGGGTATAGCGGGAGGGACCAAGAGACCCAGTACTTC. Its protein product is CSVEGYSGRDQETQYF.

The chain employs TRBV9 and TRBJ1-2; D possibly corresponds to TRBD1 (5 bases). Germline V CDR1 and CDR2: SGDLS, YYNGEE. The V end was cut by 0 bases, the J end by 3 bases, with 12 bases between. This CDR3 region has 15 residues. The CDR3 nucleotides are TGTGCCAGCAGCGTAGACCCCCAGGGAGACTATGGCTACACCTTC. Protein sequence: CASSVDPQGDYGYTF.

The genes are TRBV6-1 and TRBJ2-7; D gene uncertain. Germline values: CDR1 MNHNS, CDR2 SASEGT. V was pared by 6 bases and J by 2 bases, with 14 bases between. This CDR3 is built from 14 residues. The CDR3 sequence: CASRSKVSAYEQYF. CDR3 nucleotide sequence: TGTGCCAGCAGATCGAAAGTATCGGCCTACGAGCAGTACTTC.

The CDR3 spells CATRTHSYEQYF. The CDR3 DNA sequence: TGTGCCACCAGGACCCATTCCTACGAGCAGTACTTC. This chain links TRBV6-1 with TRBJ2-7, with D unresolved. Germline V gives CDR1 MNHNS, CDR2 SASEGT. The CDR3 is 12 amino acids. Between the trimmed V and J ends, which lost 10 bases and 1 base, there was a span of 11 bases.